This record concerns one T cell receptor (beta chain) sequence. The CDR3 consists of 17 residues. CDR1 is LGHDT and CDR2 is YNNKEL in the germline V gene (reference sequence). V was pared by 4 bases and J by 5 bases, with 21 bases between. This sample was taken from a study of blood T cell repertoires in COVID-19. Study as a whole: There were acute and convalescent COVID-19 samples, and they came from the United States, Italy and Spain. Sources were T cells, B-cell-depleted T cells, or PBMCs; the material itself was cDNA or gDNA.

Authors' processing steps: Researchers report that nucleated cell counts were estimated from reference gene primer amplification. Profiled with immunoSEQ multiplex PCR; TCRdb holds only in-frame clones, not every one. The V and J calls and clone size are taken from that table; D and trimming were inferred from the DNA. The data hold around 250,000 clones, with around four fifths observed a single time. The origin of this receptor is a man older than 75 with acute or convalescent COVID-19. The rearrangement joins TRBV3-1 (or the pseudogene TRBV3-2) to TRBJ2-1; the D gene is possibly TRBD1 (6 bases). Sequenced input: peripheral blood. The CDR3 protein is CASSRRPDRAPHNEQFF. CDR3 sequence (DNA): TGTGCCAGCAGCCGGAGACCGGACAGAGCCCCACACAATGAGCAGTTCTTC.